Following are 15 T cell receptor beta chains from one sample sequenced in a study of PD-L1 blockade in urothelial cancer (dated by TCRdb to between 2016 and 2019). Library preparation employed the immunoSEQ multiplex PCR assay. TCRdb mirrors the immuneACCESS table, restricted to in-frame sequences. Some clones are absent from its copies; in checked studies, under half trace to an unresolved V gene, and the reason for the others is unknown. This sample is represented by tens of thousands of clones; approximately 80% of them were singletons. The ten largest make up about 3.6% of the sample. The sample consisted of PBMCs, taken around atezolizumab (anti-PD-L1) treatment. Receptor source: a man aged 65 to 85 with urothelial cancer.

CDR3 protein: CASSTGDTVLLTQYF. In nucleotides, the CDR3 is TGCGCCAGCAGCACAGGGGACACCGTACTACTTACGCAGTATTTT. This chain uses TRBV5-1 with TRBJ2-3; 7 positions match TRBD1. V lost 4 bases to trimming and J lost 8 bases; unmatched junction nucleotides: 13. Germline CDR1 reads SGHRS; CDR2 reads YFSETQ. The CDR3 spans 15 residues.

As regards this clone: Distinct nucleotide sequences in the sample also encode this CDR3. The chain recombines TRBV20-1 with TRBJ2-1; TRBD2 might be the D (6 bases). The germline V and J ends were trimmed by 3 bases and 10 bases, with 10 bases remaining between them. The germline CDR1 and CDR2 sequences are DFQATT and SNEGSKA (reference sequence). The CDR3 is 11 residues long. The CDR3 coding sequence is TGCAGTGCTAGCGGGAGAAACGAGCAGTTCTTC. As protein: CSASGRNEQFF.

The sample holds one count of this clone. The gene calls are TRBV7-2 and TRBJ2-7; possibly TRBD2 for D (5 bases). Germline loops: CDR1 SGHTA, CDR2 FQGNSA. CDR3 length: 14 amino acids. Trimming stripped 1 base from V and 7 bases from J, with 14 bases between. In nucleotides, the CDR3 is TGTGCCAGCAGCTTAGGGCGGGCAAATGGGGAGCAGTACTTC. Translating gives CASSLGRANGEQYF. Drawing the rest from reference TRBV7-2 and TRBJ2-7, the complete variable domain is GAGVSQSPSNKVTEKGKDVELRCDPISGHTALYWYRQSLGQGLEFLIYFQGNSAPDKSGLPSDRFSAERTGGSVSTLTIQRTQQEDSAVYLCASSLGRANGEQYFGPGTRLTVT.

This clone was seen more than once but under ten times. This chain's CDR3 is CTSSHLIGLLTANTGELFF. The CDR3 nucleotides are TGCACCAGCAGCCACCTCATTGGACTGTTAACCGCGAACACCGGGGAGCTGTTTTTT. The J gene is TRBJ2-2, the V gene TRBV1; the table names TRBD2, a call not compared with the DNA. TRBV1 is recorded as a pseudogene. The CDR3 runs to 19 residues.

The chain combines TRBV27 with TRBJ2-7; 8 nucleotides match TRBD1. Losses at the gene ends were 3 bases for V and 7 bases for J; bases not matched to a gene: 8. The CDR3 is made up of 14 amino acids. Germline lookup yields CDR1 MNHEY and CDR2 SMNVEV (reference sequence). The CDR3 DNA is TGTGCCAGCAGTTTCGGTCAGGGGGCTTGGGAGCAGTACTTC. This codes for CASSFGQGAWEQYF.

The chain uses TRBV4-1 and TRBJ2-2; D perhaps matches TRBD2 (6 bases). Trimming removed 0 bases from V and 2 bases from J, with 19 bases in between. Germline V gives CDR1 MGHRA, CDR2 YSYEKL. The CDR3 runs 19 residues. This CDR3 is CASSQDLSTVAANTGELFF. The CDR3 nucleotides read TGCGCCAGCAGCCAAGACCTATCAACAGTAGCGGCAAACACCGGGGAGCTGTTTTTT.

As DNA, the CDR3 is TGTGCCAGTAGTATAGGGACAGGGGGAGCCAACGTCCTGACTTTC. This gives the protein CASSIGTGGANVLTF. The V gene is TRBV19, the J gene TRBJ2-6; 10 bases match TRBD1. J gave up 7 bases and V 1 base, and 1 base lay outside the gene matches. Germline V CDR1 and CDR2: LNHDA, SQIVND (reference sequence). The CDR3 length is 15 residues.

The rearrangement uses TRBV6-1 and TRBJ1-5, with no clear D. V shed 0 bases and J shed 1 base, with 13 bases lying between them. Germline V gene lookup returns CDR1 MNHNS and CDR2 SASEGT. This CDR3 contains 17 residues. CDR3 loop: CASSEAFGVSSNQPQHF. CDR3 bases: TGTGCCAGCAGTGAAGCATTCGGGGTGTCCAGCAATCAGCCCCAGCATTTT.

V is TRBV5-1 and J is TRBJ2-5, with TRBD1 as a possible D gene (5 bases). Germline V lookup: CDR1 SGHRS, CDR2 YFSETQ. The CDR3 consists of 13 residues. V was pared by 3 bases and J by 0 bases, with 6 bases between. The CDR3 protein is CASSSTDQETQYF. The DNA for the CDR3 is TGCGCCAGCAGCTCGACAGACCAAGAGACCCAGTACTTC. The full variable domain, rest sourced from reference TRBV5-1 and TRBJ2-5, is KAGVTQTPRYLIKTRGQQVTLSCSPISGHRSVSWYQQTPGQGLQFLFEYFSETQRNKGNFPGRFSGRQFSNSRSEMNVSTLELGDSALYLCASSSTDQETQYFGPGTRLLVL.

The chain combines TRBV11-1 with TRBJ2-3, with 7 bases lining up with TRBD2. The germline V gene has CDR1 SGHAT and CDR2 FQDESV (reference sequence). V lost 4 bases, J lost 0 bases, and 10 bases stayed unmatched. CDR3 length: 17 amino acids. CDR3 in amino acids: CASSSRGGGTSTDTQYF. The CDR3 DNA sequence: TGTGCCAGCAGCTCCCGGGGCGGGGGAACTAGCACAGATACGCAGTATTTT.

This clone was seen once. The J gene is TRBJ2-5, the V gene TRBV2, with 7 bases aligning to TRBD1. CDR3 length: 15 amino acids. Germline V lookup: CDR1 SNHLY, CDR2 FYNNEI. The V gene end was trimmed by 0 bases and the J gene end by 5 bases; junction bases not matched to a gene: 6. The CDR3 is CASSEAHRGKETQYF. CDR3 bases: TGTGCCAGCAGTGAAGCTCACAGGGGAAAGGAGACCCAGTACTTC.

This clone was counted once. V gene TRBV7-2 combines with J gene TRBJ2-5, with 7 bases fitting TRBD1. The CDR3 totals 12 residues. Germline V lookup: CDR1 SGHTA, CDR2 FQGNSA. Trimming cost V 9 bases and J 5 bases; bases outside gene matches: 6. The CDR3: CASSQGWETQYF. The CDR3, as DNA: TGTGCCAGTTCACAGGGGTGGGAGACCCAGTACTTC.

The rearrangement joins TRBV9 to TRBJ2-7; 10 positions agree with TRBD2. CDR3 size: 15 residues. Germline V gene data show CDR1 as SGDLS and CDR2 as YYNGEE. The J segment lost 4 bases and the V segment lost 3 bases, leaving 7 bases of the junction unmatched. CDR3 loop: CASSARAGGPYEQYF. CDR3 bases: TGTGCCAGCAGCGCCAGAGCGGGAGGGCCGTACGAGCAGTACTTC.

V is TRBV5-5 and J is TRBJ2-7, with D tentatively TRBD2 (6 bases). V was cut by 2 bases and J by 5 bases, with 26 bases left in between. This CDR3 has 18 residues. Looked up from germline, CDR1 is SGHKS and CDR2 is YYEKEE (reference sequence). The CDR3 protein is CASSFAPGGVMVVNEQYF. The CDR3 DNA reads TGTGCCAGCAGCTTTGCCCCCGGAGGGGTAATGGTCGTTAACGAGCAGTACTTC.

This clone is labeled medium-sized. This chain joins TRBV2 and TRBJ2-7; a possible D gene is TRBD2 (5 bases). The length of the CDR3 is 14 residues. Trimming cost V 3 bases and J 1 base, with 10 bases left between them. Germline CDR1 reads SNHLY; CDR2 reads FYNNEI. Here the CDR3 reads CASSEDRRSYEQYF. CDR3 sequence (DNA): TGTGCCAGCAGTGAGGACCGGAGGTCCTACGAGCAGTACTTC.